Presented here are 17 T cell receptor beta chains from one specimen sequenced in a study of T cell responses to AZD1222 COVID-19 vaccine. Only in-frame clones appear in the TCRdb table, and some are missing; sequencing was by immunoSEQ multiplex PCR. Of more than 95,000 clones listed, around 87% are singletons. Sequencing was performed on peripheral blood, taken on day 0 of AZD1222 vaccination. These receptors were collected from an adult in good health.

The J gene is TRBJ2-1, the V gene TRBV10-3; TRBD2 matches 11 bases. The CDR3 has 13 residues. With 8 bases clipped from V and 6 bases from J, the junction kept 3 bases outside the gene matches. The germline V gene has CDR1 ENHRY and CDR2 SYGVKD. CDR3: CAIGGTSGNEQFF. In DNA, the CDR3 is TGTGCCATCGGTGGGACTAGCGGCAATGAGCAGTTCTTC.

This clone has only one observation. J is TRBJ1-1 and V is TRBV10-3; D remains unclear. V was clipped by 3 bases and J by 8 bases, with 7 bases between them. Germline V lookup: CDR1 ENHRY, CDR2 SYGVKD. This CDR3 region has 11 residues. CDR3 sequence reads: CAISEFREAFF. CDR3 nucleotides: TGTGCCATCAGTGAATTCCGAGAAGCTTTCTTT.

The genes are TRBV6-5 and TRBJ2-5; D is possibly TRBD1 (5 bases). Trimming stripped 0 bases from V and 3 bases from J, with 11 bases between. Germline assignment: CDR1 MNHEY and CDR2 SVGAGI. This CDR3 region has 15 residues. The CDR3 DNA reads as TGTGCCAGCAGTTACTCTTCCAGGGTAGAAGAGACCCAGTACTTC. Protein: CASSYSSRVEETQYF.

The table lists this clone with a count of one. This chain uses TRBV29-1 with TRBJ2-3, with D tentatively TRBD2 (5 bases). Trimming pared 6 bases from V and 2 bases from J, leaving 15 bases between. Germline V lookup: CDR1 SQVTM, CDR2 ANQGSEA. This CDR3 region has 14 residues. This CDR3 is CSVPKSGITDTQYF. In nucleotides, the CDR3 is TGCAGCGTCCCCAAAAGCGGAATCACAGATACGCAGTATTTT.

The gene calls are TRBV9 and TRBJ2-2, with TRBD2 matching over 8 bases. CDR1 SGDLS and CDR2 YYNGEE come from the germline V gene. With V trimmed by 0 bases and J by 2 bases, 6 bases remained unmatched. CDR3 length: 17 amino acids. CDR3 region: CASSVGRAGVNTGELFF. In DNA, the CDR3 is TGTGCCAGCAGCGTAGGGCGAGCGGGGGTAAACACCGGGGAGCTGTTTTTT. Full variable domain (remainder filled in from reference TRBV9 and TRBJ2-2): DSGVTQTPKHLITATGQRVTLRCSPRSGDLSVYWYQQSLDQGLQFLIQYYNGEERAKGNILERFSAQQFPDLHSELNLSSLELGDSALYFCASSVGRAGVNTGELFFGEGSRLTVL.

The rearrangement joins TRBV9 to TRBJ2-1, with a tentative D call TRBD2 (6 bases). This CDR3 is 15 amino acids long. Looked up from germline, CDR1 is SGDLS and CDR2 is YYNGEE. V lost 3 bases to trimming and J lost 2 bases, with 12 bases between them. CDR3 residues: CASSAEPGAYNEQFF. The CDR3 DNA reads as TGTGCCAGCAGCGCCGAACCGGGAGCCTACAATGAGCAGTTCTTC.

The chain carries TRBV20-1 and TRBJ2-2; D not resolved. Trimming cost V 3 bases and J 3 bases, with 5 bases left between them. Germline V lookup: CDR1 DFQATT, CDR2 SNEGSKA (reference sequence). This CDR3 comprises 12 residues. CDR3 region: CSASWDTGELFF. The CDR3 DNA follows: TGCAGTGCTAGTTGGGACACCGGGGAGCTGTTTTTT.

CDR3 residues: CASSSPAGGIGGANVLTF. The CDR3 DNA is TGTGCCAGCAGCTCGCCGGCAGGGGGGATTGGTGGGGCCAACGTCCTGACTTTC. The chain carries TRBV7-2 and TRBJ2-6; the D gene is possibly TRBD1 (7 bases). The ends were cut back, 4 bases at V and 3 bases at J, with 19 bases in the middle. The CDR3 has 18 amino acids. CDR1 is SGHTA and CDR2 is FQGNSA in the germline V gene.

V and J are TRBV6-5 and TRBJ2-7; no reliable D call. V was shortened by 5 bases and J by 6 bases, with 14 bases between the two germline ends. Germline V gene data show CDR1 as MNHEY and CDR2 as SVGAGI. The CDR3 has 13 residues. The CDR3 loop reads CASSNPLGAEQYF. Written as DNA, the CDR3 is TGTGCCAGCAGTAACCCCCTCGGCGCCGAGCAGTACTTC.

The V and J genes are TRBV5-5 and TRBJ1-5; no reliable D call. V lost 0 bases, J lost 3 bases, and 1 base lay in between. The CDR3 loop spans 12 amino acids. The germline gives CDR1 SGHKS, CDR2 YYEKEE (reference sequence). CDR3 in DNA: TGTGCCAGCAGCTTGGCCAATCAGCCCCAGCATTTT. This translates into CASSLANQPQHF.

The chain recombines TRBV6-5 with TRBJ1-2, with D maybe TRBD1 (5 bases). V shed 6 bases and J shed 1 base, with 6 bases lying between them. This CDR3 has 12 amino acids. Looked up from germline, CDR1 is MNHEY and CDR2 is SVGAGI. CDR3 nucleotides: TGTGCCAGCAGGACAGTTAACTATGGCTACACCTTC. Its translation is CASRTVNYGYTF.

J is TRBJ1-4 and V is TRBV4-1; D call uncertain. Germline lookup yields CDR1 MGHRA and CDR2 YSYEKL. Trimming stripped 4 bases from V and 3 bases from J, with 12 bases between. CDR3 length equals 15 residues. CDR3 amino acids: CASSPTGLANEKLFF. As DNA, the CDR3 is TGCGCCAGCAGCCCCACGGGGTTGGCTAATGAAAAACTGTTTTTT.

This clone was detected a few times. This sequence joins TRBV7-2 and TRBJ2-1, with TRBD2 matching over 8 bases. Unmatched junction bases numbered 6, after V lost 5 bases and J lost 0 bases. The CDR3 sequence is 16 residues long. Germline CDR1 is SGHTA and CDR2 is FQGNSA. CDR3 region: CASSPSGSASYNEQFF. Written as DNA, the CDR3 is TGTGCCAGCAGCCCCAGCGGGAGTGCCTCCTACAATGAGCAGTTCTTC.

The chain is built from TRBV5-1 and TRBJ2-7; D remains ambiguous. From germline, CDR1 is SGHRS and CDR2 YFSETQ. Between the trimmed V and J ends, which lost 4 bases and 1 base, there was a span of 12 bases. This CDR3 has 14 residues. Written as DNA, the CDR3 is TGCGCCAGCAGCCCAACGACAAGATCCTACGAGCAGTACTTC. Translation: CASSPTTRSYEQYF.

This clone was detected only once. The chain carries TRBV7-3 and TRBJ1-3, with D perhaps matching TRBD1 (6 bases). Germline values: CDR1 SGHTA, CDR2 FQGTGA. The CDR3 length is 15 residues. With 3 bases removed from V and 2 bases from J, the gap between germline ends came to 11 bases. This CDR3 is CASSFKAGAGNTIYF. In DNA, the CDR3 is TGTGCCAGCAGCTTTAAGGCAGGGGCTGGAAACACCATATATTTT.

The gene calls are TRBV5-6 and TRBJ2-7; the D is unclear. The V end was cut by 4 bases, the J end by 0 bases, with 14 bases between. Germline-derived CDR1 and CDR2 are SGHDT and YYEEEE. CDR3 length: 15 amino acids. CDR3: CASSTWYYSSYEQYF. The DNA for the CDR3 is TGTGCCAGCAGCACTTGGTATTATTCCTCCTACGAGCAGTACTTC.

This rearrangement joins TRBV7-3 to TRBJ1-4; D might be TRBD1 (6 bases). The CDR3 consists of 15 residues. Per the germline V gene, CDR1 is SGHTA and CDR2 is FQGTGA. Trimming removed 5 bases from V and 0 bases from J, with 10 bases in between. DNA for the CDR3: TGTGCCAGCAGCCCCTCAGGGGCAACTAATGAAAAACTGTTTTTT. Residues: CASSPSGATNEKLFF.